The present T cell receptor beta chain was sequenced within a study of blood T cell repertoires in COVID-19. CDR3 length equals 15 residues. CDR1 and CDR2 from the germline V gene are SGHTA and FQGTGA. Losses at the gene ends were 5 bases for V and 7 bases for J; bases not matched to a gene: 8. Those who participated ranged in age from roughly 18 to 90 years and resided in roughly 26 US areas. Participants reported their clinical history, and cohort assignment relied on those reports. Symptom resolution, clearance, or two negative PCRs marked donors in Cohort 3 as recovered. TCRdb's table, derived via immunoSEQ multiplex PCR, lists solely in-frame clones and lacks some. The sample shows about 270,000 clones, around nine tenths of them seen only once.

This sequence was found in a woman aged 18-30 years who had recovered from COVID-19. Specimen: PBMCs or T cells enriched from blood (not recorded which). The chain has TRBV7-3 and TRBJ2-1; 10 bases match TRBD1. CDR3: CASSVRQGADNEQFF. In nucleotides, the CDR3 is TGTGCCAGCAGCGTGCGACAGGGGGCTGATAATGAGCAGTTCTTC.